The present entry profiles one T cell receptor beta chain with its context. The antigen is undetermined. The CDR3 loop spans 15 amino acids. Looked up from germline, CDR1 is SGHAT and CDR2 is FQNNGV. The V gene end was trimmed by 5 bases and the J gene end by 3 bases; junction bases not matched to a gene: 4. This sample is drawn from a study of shared clonotypes between healthy human individuals. Study findings and constraints: Non-shared clonotypes showed lower generation probabilities than clonotypes common to all four donors.

None of the donors, who were healthy HIV-negative adults, had recently had acute infections or vaccinations. Only Caucasian adults living in Nashville, Tennessee made up the donor group. Profiled with immunoSEQ multiplex PCR; TCRdb holds only in-frame clones, not every one. Among 550,000 to 800,000 clones listed, approximately 79% were seen once. Sequencing was carried out using memory CD4+ T cells sorted from blood. Described subset: CD45RA-negative fraction. The chain carries TRBV11-2 and TRBJ2-3; TRBD2 agrees at 11 bases. The receptor comes from a woman in her thirties in good health. CDR3 nucleotides: TGTGCCAGCAGCGTAACTAGCGGGGGAACAGATACGCAGTATTTT. Protein sequence: CASSVTSGGTDTQYF.